This T cell receptor beta chain came from a study of T cell changes during pregnancy in multiple sclerosis (dated by TCRdb to the late 2010s). Looking at the study overall: In women with multiple sclerosis, the researchers looked at how the T cell repertoire shifted as pregnancy progressed.

This clone was found a few times. This receptor's antigen is unknown. No much larger clonotype is one base removed from it; base qualities were not supplied. Receptor libraries were prepared by the immunoSEQ multiplex PCR assay. TCRdb took this table from immuneACCESS and kept in-frame rearrangements with V and J called. Such tables lack part of the clones; where checked against another copy, unresolved V genes explain under half of the gap, and the rest is unexplained. The sample table shows fewer than 85,000 clones, and over 85% are seen once. The ten biggest clones cover roughly 2.1% of the sample. The sequences come from peripheral blood, collected in the second trimester of pregnancy. The sequence derives from a female donor with multiple sclerosis, enrolled in a pregnancy study.

The CDR3 region has the sequence CASSLFRDSYEQYF. The DNA reads TGTGCCAGCAGTTTATTCCGGGACAGCTACGAGCAGTACTTC. This chain is built from TRBV28 and TRBJ2-7; TRBD1 fits 7 bases in the junction. From a lookup of the germline V gene, CDR1 and CDR2 are MDHEN and SYDVKM. From cysteine to phenylalanine, the CDR3 is 14 amino acids long. Left in the record is the CDR3 DNA by itself, 42 bases read in frame from the first base. For this chain, trimming is 1 base at the V end and 3 bases at the J end, and the number of junction bases without a gene match is 3.